The 27 T cell receptor beta chains below all came from one sample that was sequenced in a study of naive and memory T cell subsets (dated by TCRdb to about 2017). These receptors have no known antigen. What the work shows at the level of the full study, not this receptor alone: A few larger clonotypes were present in naive repertoires, especially CD8 naive repertoires, and these clonotypes were possibly memory cells re-expressing CD45RA.

Library method: UMI-ligation and nested PCR. The sequencer listed for this sample is Illumina MiSeq. The beta constant-region primer consisted of an equimolar mixture of two oligonucleotides that together covered TRBC1 and TRBC2. Four rounds of PCR were used to amplify ligated cDNA, with nested alpha and beta constant-region primers being used together with the SP2 primer. TCRdb reprocessing: public reads trimmed at Q25 with fastp, clones called with MiXCR, in-frame beta chains kept. Rows with one shared CDR3 protein collapse into an entry with the most common genes and DNA. The sample table contains 150,000 or so distinct CDR3 sequences; only one count was recorded for under 25% of them. The top ten clones comprise less than 0.13% of the sample. The sequencing sample was made of naive CD4+ T cells from blood. What this sample's cell subset or site label stands for: naive T cells, CD45RA high CD27+. Receptors were obtained from a human donor in good health.

This clonotype has at least ten counts. The rearrangement joins TRBV30 to TRBJ2-1, with D perhaps matching TRBD2 (5 bases). The CDR3 extends over 14 amino acids. V was clipped by 0 bases and J by 0 bases, with 6 bases between them. The germline CDR1 and CDR2 sequences are GTSNPN and SVGIG (reference sequence). The CDR3 loop is CAWSVRGSYNEQFF. CDR3 DNA: TGTGCCTGGAGTGTTCGGGGCTCCTACAATGAGCAGTTCTTC.

This rearrangement joins TRBV7-9 to TRBJ2-3, with 7 positions matching TRBD1. The J segment lost 6 bases and the V segment lost 4 bases, leaving 10 bases of the junction unmatched. This CDR3 is built from 15 residues. Germline CDR1 and CDR2: SEHNR and FQNEAQ (reference sequence). The CDR3 DNA sequence: TGTGCCAGCAGCTCATTCGACAGGGCACACGATACGCAGTATTTT. Protein product: CASSSFDRAHDTQYF.

This clonotype was observed a few times. V is TRBV30 and J is TRBJ2-4, with TRBD1 identical over 7 bases. Germline V gene data show CDR1 as GTSNPN and CDR2 as SVGIG (reference sequence). The CDR3 is made up of 16 amino acids. After removal of 4 bases from V and 0 bases from J, the junction contained 9 bases not matched to a gene. The chain's CDR3 is CAWNPGGKIAKNIQYF. CDR3 DNA sequence: TGTGCCTGGAACCCAGGGGGAAAAATAGCCAAAAACATTCAGTACTTC.

The chain combines TRBV6-5 with TRBJ1-5; no clear D. CDR3 length: 15 amino acids. Trimming left V 6 bases short and J 6 bases short, with 18 bases between. Germline V gene sequence: CDR1 MNHEY, CDR2 SVGAGI. The CDR3 DNA reads as TGTGCCAGCAGCCCCCCCCAAGCTCGGGGTCAGCCCCAGCATTTT. It yields the protein CASSPPQARGQPQHF.

This clonotype was recorded once. In DNA, the CDR3 is TGTGCCAGCAGCAACAGCGGGAGGGCCAGCAATGAGCAGTTCTTC. Translated, it gives CASSNSGRASNEQFF. The gene calls are TRBV7-9 and TRBJ2-1; 10 nucleotides match TRBD2. The V segment lost 5 bases and the J segment 6 bases; nucleotides outside the gene matches: 7. CDR1 and CDR2 from the germline V gene are SEHNR and FQNEAQ (reference sequence). The CDR3 is made up of 15 amino acids.

V gene TRBV7-3 combines with J gene TRBJ2-7; 12 nucleotides align to TRBD2. The CDR3 is 15 residues long. The germline V gene has CDR1 SGHTA and CDR2 FQGTGA. The ends lost 2 bases at V and 3 bases at J; junction bases unmatched: 2. CDR3 residues: CASSLGLAGFYEQYF. The CDR3 DNA sequence: TGTGCCAGCAGCTTAGGACTAGCGGGATTCTACGAGCAGTACTTC.

Only a few counts were recorded for this clonotype. V usage is TRBV29-1 and J usage is TRBJ2-7; D perhaps matches TRBD2 (6 bases). The CDR3 covers 12 residues. With 4 bases removed from V and 2 bases from J, the gap between germline ends came to 9 bases. Germline CDR1 and CDR2: SQVTM and ANQGSEA. CDR3 nucleotides: TGCAGCGTTGCTAGCGCCGCCTACGAGCAGTACTTC. Encoded protein: CSVASAAYEQYF.

The V and J genes are TRBV9 and TRBJ1-4, with TRBD1 matching 7 bases. V was pared by 3 bases and J by 13 bases, with 6 bases of the junction left unmatched. Germline values: CDR1 SGDLS, CDR2 YYNGEE. The length of the CDR3 is 12 residues. The CDR3 loop is CASSERQGRLFF. CDR3 nucleotide sequence: TGTGCCAGCAGCGAGAGACAGGGACGACTGTTTTTT.

The sample holds a few counts of this clonotype. The chain couples TRBV29-1 to TRBJ2-1; 9 bases agree with TRBD2. The CDR3 is 13 residues long. Germline assignment: CDR1 SQVTM and CDR2 ANQGSEA. The junction had 9 bases not matched to a gene; V was cut back by 7 bases and J by 8 bases. The DNA for the CDR3 is TGCAGCGCTTATAGCGGGAGAAAGGATGAGCAGTTCTTC. Its protein is CSAYSGRKDEQFF.

This clonotype has a handful of counts. V gene TRBV20-1 combines with J gene TRBJ2-1; D gene ambiguous. Deletions cut 3 bases from V and 8 bases from J, with 17 bases between. This CDR3 has 14 residues. Germline CDR1 DFQATT, CDR2 SNEGSKA (reference sequence). The CDR3 DNA reads TGCAGTGCTAGTGGAGTCGGCTACGCCTATGAGCAGTTCTTC. Protein: CSASGVGYAYEQFF.

The table lists this clonotype with a few counts. The chain uses TRBV28 and TRBJ2-7; D assignment may be TRBD1 or TRBD2 (5 bases each). V lost 6 bases to trimming and J lost 3 bases, with 15 bases between them. The CDR3 has 14 amino acids. The V gene's germline CDR1 is MDHEN and CDR2 SYDVKM. CDR3 sequence reads: CASRVAGTLYEQYF. As DNA, the CDR3 is TGTGCCAGCAGGGTCGCCGGGACGCTCTACGAGCAGTACTTC.

This clonotype was picked up a small number of times. The chain carries TRBV12-3 or TRBV12-4 and TRBJ1-1, with TRBD1 as a possible D gene (5 bases). The germline V and J ends were trimmed by 6 bases and 8 bases, with 13 bases remaining between them. The CDR3 loop spans 12 amino acids. The DNA of the CDR3 is TGTGCCAGCAGAAAATTGGGACGAGAAGCTTTCTTT. It encodes CASRKLGREAFF.

This clonotype was found many times. The chain uses TRBV6-5 and TRBJ2-7; 9 bases align to TRBD2. This CDR3 comprises 14 residues. Trimming at V came to 2 bases and at J to 4 bases, leaving 3 bases not matched to a gene. The germline gives CDR1 MNHEY, CDR2 SVGAGI. DNA of the CDR3: TGTGCCAGCAGTTACGCGGGAGGGAGGTACGAGCAGTACTTC. Amino acids: CASSYAGGRYEQYF.

The V call is TRBV9, the J call TRBJ2-5; TRBD2 agrees at 9 bases. V lost 0 bases and J lost 2; bases outside the gene matches: 11. Germline V gene data show CDR1 as SGDLS and CDR2 as YYNGEE. CDR3 length: 18 residues. Written as DNA, the CDR3 is TGTGCCAGCAGCGTAGCCCCCTCCGGACTAGCGTCGCAAGAGACCCAGTACTTC. This sequence encodes CASSVAPSGLASQETQYF.

This clonotype was seen more than once but under ten times. The chain links TRBV29-1 to TRBJ1-2; TRBD1 agrees at 9 bases. This CDR3 has 19 amino acids. Germline V gives CDR1 SQVTM, CDR2 ANQGSEA. J was trimmed by 5 bases and V by 2 bases; bases with no gene match: 21. For the CDR3, the DNA is TGCAGCGTTGAATTACAGGGGGCGATCGTCGTTTCTGGAAAGTATGGCTACACCTTC. Its translation: CSVELQGAIVVSGKYGYTF. Together with reference TRBV29-1 and TRBJ1-2, the CDR3 gives the full variable domain: SAVISQKPSRDICQRGTSLTIQCQVDSQVTMMFWYRQQPGQSLTLIATANQGSEATYESGFVIDKFPISRPNLTFSTLTVSNMSPEDSSIYLCSVELQGAIVVSGKYGYTFGSGTRLTVV.

This clonotype was seen at least ten times. V gene TRBV27 combines with J gene TRBJ2-3; D possibly corresponds to TRBD1 (5 bases). The CDR3 totals 15 residues. Germline V gives CDR1 MNHEY, CDR2 SMNVEV (reference sequence). Trimming left V 5 bases short and J 4 bases short, with 16 bases between. CDR3: CASSRWGGAPDTQYF. The CDR3 nucleotides are TGTGCCAGCAGTCGCTGGGGTGGGGCCCCAGATACGCAGTATTTT.

This rearrangement joins TRBV28 to TRBJ2-1; no clear D gene. The germline V gene has CDR1 MDHEN and CDR2 SYDVKM. This CDR3 has 15 amino acids. With 6 bases removed from V and 7 bases from J, the gap between germline ends came to 19 bases. Written as DNA, the CDR3 is TGTGCCAGCAGGCTGCTTGGCAGAGACTCTAATGAGCAGTTCTTC. Amino acid sequence: CASRLLGRDSNEQFF.

This clonotype was recorded at least ten times. J is TRBJ1-1 and V is TRBV29-1; a possible D gene is TRBD1 (6 bases). Germline CDR1 and CDR2: SQVTM and ANQGSEA. V gave up 4 bases and J gave up 6 bases, with 12 bases separating them. This CDR3 spans 12 amino acids. CDR3 bases: TGCAGCGTTGTTCAGGGGAGGTCTGAAGCTTTCTTT. Translating gives CSVVQGRSEAFF.

The chain couples TRBV25-1 to TRBJ2-3; D remains unclear. CDR1 and CDR2 from the germline V gene are MGHDK and SYGVNS. The CDR3 totals 14 residues. V was clipped by 4 bases and J by 4 bases, with 12 bases between them. The CDR3 region is CASSATRFADTQYF. In DNA, the CDR3 is TGTGCCAGCAGTGCGACAAGATTTGCAGATACGCAGTATTTT.

The V and J genes are TRBV7-2 and TRBJ1-1; D is undetermined. The length of the CDR3 is 13 residues. Trimming stripped 4 bases from V and 6 bases from J, with 12 bases between. Germline assignment: CDR1 SGHTA and CDR2 FQGNSA. CDR3 in DNA: TGTGCCAGCAGCTCGGCCTGGCGGGCTGAAGCTTTCTTT. Amino acids: CASSSAWRAEAFF.

The chain employs TRBV6-5 and TRBJ2-7, with TRBD2 identical over 8 bases. The CDR3 covers 15 residues. The V and J ends lost 5 bases and 7 bases, in that order; junction bases with no gene match: 13. CDR1 is MNHEY and CDR2 is SVGAGI in the germline V gene. CDR3 nucleotide sequence: TGTGCCAGCAGTGCGCGGCGCGGGAGGCCGGGAGAGCAGTACTTC. Encoded protein: CASSARRGRPGEQYF.

In this sample, this clonotype turned up a few times. This chain uses TRBV7-9 with TRBJ1-1, with 8 bases matching TRBD1. CDR3 length equals 13 residues. CDR1 is SEHNR and CDR2 is FQNEAQ in the germline V gene (reference sequence). V lost 10 bases and J lost 6; bases outside the gene matches: 10. The CDR3, as DNA: TGTGCCACCGACCGGACAGGGTTTGCTGAAGCTTTCTTT. This encodes CATDRTGFAEAFF.

This sequence joins TRBV6-1 and TRBJ2-7; TRBD1 aligns across 7 bases. CDR1 is MNHNS and CDR2 is SASEGT in the germline V gene. With 3 bases clipped from V and 0 bases from J, the junction kept 14 bases outside the gene matches. CDR3 length: 18 residues. The CDR3 coding sequence is TGTGCCAGCAGTGATAGGACAGGAACAGGATACCTCTCCTACGAGCAGTACTTC. Translation gives CASSDRTGTGYLSYEQYF.

The CDR3 reads CASSLRDQIKAFF. The DNA of the CDR3 is TGTGCCAGCAGCTTAAGGGATCAGATAAAAGCTTTCTTT. The chain links TRBV12-3 or TRBV12-4 to TRBJ1-1; D gene uncertain. This CDR3 is built from 13 residues. V dropped 6 bases and J dropped 9 bases, with 17 bases sitting between them.

This clonotype showed up many times. The CDR3 DNA is TGTGCCAGCAGTTTTACCTCCACAGCGAACTATGGCTACACCTTC. This translates into CASSFTSTANYGYTF. The V call is TRBV27, the J call TRBJ1-2, with D hard to call. The germline V gene encodes CDR1 MNHEY and CDR2 SMNVEV (reference sequence). V lost 3 bases to trimming and J lost 2 bases, with 13 bases between them. CDR3 length: 15 amino acids.

The chain recombines TRBV12-3 or TRBV12-4 with TRBJ1-5; D gene unclear. The CDR3 is 14 amino acids. The ends were cut back, 2 bases at V and 2 bases at J, with 7 bases in the middle. The CDR3 DNA reads TGTGCCAGCAGTTTATTTTTAGGCAATCAGCCCCAGCATTTT. Translation: CASSLFLGNQPQHF.

This clonotype was seen only a few times. J is TRBJ1-5 and V is TRBV6-5, with TRBD1 as a possible D gene (5 bases). The CDR3 is 15 amino acids. V dropped 3 bases and J dropped 0 bases, with 9 bases sitting between them. Germline values: CDR1 MNHEY, CDR2 SVGAGI. CDR3 sequence: CASSYGGNSNQPQHF. The DNA of the CDR3 is TGTGCCAGCAGTTATGGGGGAAATAGCAATCAGCCCCAGCATTTT.